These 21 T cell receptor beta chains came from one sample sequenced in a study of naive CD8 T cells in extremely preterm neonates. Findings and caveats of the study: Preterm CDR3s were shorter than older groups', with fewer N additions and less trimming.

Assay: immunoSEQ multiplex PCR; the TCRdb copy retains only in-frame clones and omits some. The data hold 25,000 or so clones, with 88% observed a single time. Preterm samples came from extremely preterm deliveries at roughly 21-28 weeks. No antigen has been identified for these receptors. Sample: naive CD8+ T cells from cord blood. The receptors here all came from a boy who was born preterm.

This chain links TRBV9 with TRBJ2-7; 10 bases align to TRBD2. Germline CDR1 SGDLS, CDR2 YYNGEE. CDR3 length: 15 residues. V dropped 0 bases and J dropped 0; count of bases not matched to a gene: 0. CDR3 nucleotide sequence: TGTGCCAGCAGCGTAGCTAGCGGGGGCTCCTACGAGCAGTACTTC. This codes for CASSVASGGSYEQYF.

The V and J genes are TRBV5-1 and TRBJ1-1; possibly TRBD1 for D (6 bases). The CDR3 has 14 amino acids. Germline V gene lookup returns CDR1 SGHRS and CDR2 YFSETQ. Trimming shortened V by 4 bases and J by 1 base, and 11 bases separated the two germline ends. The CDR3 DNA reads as TGCGCCAGCAGCCCCAGGGGCGCGAACACTGAAGCTTTCTTT. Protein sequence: CASSPRGANTEAFF.

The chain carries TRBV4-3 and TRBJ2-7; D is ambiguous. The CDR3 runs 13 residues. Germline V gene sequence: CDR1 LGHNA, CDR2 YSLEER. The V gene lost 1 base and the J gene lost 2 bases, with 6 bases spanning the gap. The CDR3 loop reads CASSQGPTYEQYF. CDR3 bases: TGCGCCAGCAGCCAAGGTCCCACCTACGAGCAGTACTTC.

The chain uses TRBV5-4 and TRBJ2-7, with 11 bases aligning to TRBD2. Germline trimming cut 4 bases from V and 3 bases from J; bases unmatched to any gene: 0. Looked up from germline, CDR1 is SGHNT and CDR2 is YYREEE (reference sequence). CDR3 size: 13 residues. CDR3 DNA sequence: TGTGCCAGCAGCGGGACTAGCGGCTACGAGCAGTACTTC. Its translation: CASSGTSGYEQYF. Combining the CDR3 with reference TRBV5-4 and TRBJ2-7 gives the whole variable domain ETGVTQSPTHLIKTRGQQVTLRCSSQSGHNTVSWYQQALGQGPQFIFQYYREEENGRGNFPPRFSGLQFPNYSSELNVNALELDDSALYLCASSGTSGYEQYFGPGTRLTVT.

CDR3 nucleotide sequence: TGTGCCAGCAGTTTTTCGACAGGGGGCTACGAGCAGTACTTC. Protein sequence: CASSFSTGGYEQYF. This sequence joins TRBV27 and TRBJ2-7; TRBD1 agrees at 9 bases. Germline CDR1 MNHEY, CDR2 SMNVEV (reference sequence). V was clipped by 3 bases and J by 3 bases; unmatched bases: 3. This CDR3 is built from 14 residues.

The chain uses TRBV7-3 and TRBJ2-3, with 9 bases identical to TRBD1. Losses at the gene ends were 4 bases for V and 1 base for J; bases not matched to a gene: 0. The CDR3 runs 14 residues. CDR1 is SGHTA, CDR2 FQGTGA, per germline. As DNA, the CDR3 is TGTGCCAGCAGCTGGACAGGGGGCACAGATACGCAGTATTTT. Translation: CASSWTGGTDTQYF.

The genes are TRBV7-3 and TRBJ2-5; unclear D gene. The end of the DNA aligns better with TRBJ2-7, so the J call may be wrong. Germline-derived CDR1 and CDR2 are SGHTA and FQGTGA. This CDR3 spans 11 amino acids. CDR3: CASSLQYEQYF. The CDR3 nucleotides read TGTGCCAGCAGCTTACAATACGAGCAGTACTTC.

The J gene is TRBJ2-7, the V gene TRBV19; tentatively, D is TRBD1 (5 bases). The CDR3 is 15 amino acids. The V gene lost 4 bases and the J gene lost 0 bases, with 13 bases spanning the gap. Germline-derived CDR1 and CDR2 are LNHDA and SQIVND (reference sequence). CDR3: CASSTSTVYSYEQYF. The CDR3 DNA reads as TGTGCCAGTAGTACCTCGACAGTTTACTCCTACGAGCAGTACTTC.

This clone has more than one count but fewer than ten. CDR3 amino acids: CASSQGHSYEQYF. The CDR3 DNA is TGCGCCAGCAGCCAAGGACACTCCTACGAGCAGTACTTC. The V gene is TRBV4-3, the J gene TRBJ2-7, with D uncertain. Germline CDR1 reads LGHNA; CDR2 reads YSLEER. Trimming left V 1 base short and J 0 bases short, with 4 bases between. The CDR3 contains 13 residues.

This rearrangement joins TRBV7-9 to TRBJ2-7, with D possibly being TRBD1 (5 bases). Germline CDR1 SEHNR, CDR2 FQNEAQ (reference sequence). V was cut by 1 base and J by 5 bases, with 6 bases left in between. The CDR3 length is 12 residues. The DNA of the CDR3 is TGTGCCAGCAGCTTAGGACAGCACGAGCAGTACTTC. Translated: CASSLGQHEQYF.

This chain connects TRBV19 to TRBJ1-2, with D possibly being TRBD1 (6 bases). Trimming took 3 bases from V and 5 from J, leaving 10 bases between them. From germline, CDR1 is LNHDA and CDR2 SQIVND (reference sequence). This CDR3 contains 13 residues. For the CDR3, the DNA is TGTGCCAGTAGTATGTCAGGGGTATATGGCTACACCTTC. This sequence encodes CASSMSGVYGYTF.

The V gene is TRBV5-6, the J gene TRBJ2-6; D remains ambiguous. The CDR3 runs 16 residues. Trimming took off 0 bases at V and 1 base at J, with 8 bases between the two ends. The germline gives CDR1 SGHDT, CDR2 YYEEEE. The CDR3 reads CASSLGTGSGANVLTF. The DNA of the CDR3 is TGTGCCAGCAGCTTGGGGACGGGTTCTGGGGCCAACGTCCTGACTTTC.

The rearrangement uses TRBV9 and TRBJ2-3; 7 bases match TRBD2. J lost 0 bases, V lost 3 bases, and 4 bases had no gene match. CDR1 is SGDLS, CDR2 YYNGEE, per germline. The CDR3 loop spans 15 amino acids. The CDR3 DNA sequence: TGTGCCAGCAGCGCTAGCGGTCCTAGCACAGATACGCAGTATTTT. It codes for CASSASGPSTDTQYF.

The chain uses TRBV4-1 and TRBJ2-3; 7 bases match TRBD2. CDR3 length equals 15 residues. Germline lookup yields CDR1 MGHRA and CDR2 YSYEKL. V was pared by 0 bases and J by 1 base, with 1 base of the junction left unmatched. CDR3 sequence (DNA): TGCGCCAGCAGCCAAGATGCGGGGGGCACAGATACGCAGTATTTT. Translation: CASSQDAGGTDTQYF.

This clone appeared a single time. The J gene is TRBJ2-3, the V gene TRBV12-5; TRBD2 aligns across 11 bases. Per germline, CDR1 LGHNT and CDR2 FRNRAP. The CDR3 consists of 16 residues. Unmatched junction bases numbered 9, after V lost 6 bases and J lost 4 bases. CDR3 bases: TGTGCTAGTGGCCCCACCCTAGCGGGGGGCCCAGATACGCAGTATTTT. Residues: CASGPTLAGGPDTQYF.

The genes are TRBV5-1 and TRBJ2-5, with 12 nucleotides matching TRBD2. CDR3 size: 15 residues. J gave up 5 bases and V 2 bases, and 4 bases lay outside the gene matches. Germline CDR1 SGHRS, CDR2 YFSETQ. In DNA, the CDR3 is TGCGCCAGCAGCTTTTCTAGCGGGGGGGCCGAGACCCAGTACTTC. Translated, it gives CASSFSSGGAETQYF. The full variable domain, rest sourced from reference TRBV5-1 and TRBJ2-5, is KAGVTQTPRYLIKTRGQQVTLSCSPISGHRSVSWYQQTPGQGLQFLFEYFSETQRNKGNFPGRFSGRQFSNSRSEMNVSTLELGDSALYLCASSFSSGGAETQYFGPGTRLLVL.

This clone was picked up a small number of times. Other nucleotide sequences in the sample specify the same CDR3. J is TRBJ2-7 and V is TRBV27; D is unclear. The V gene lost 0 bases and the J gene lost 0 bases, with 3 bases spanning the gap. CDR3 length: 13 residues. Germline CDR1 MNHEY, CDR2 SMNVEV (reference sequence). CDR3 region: CASSLSGSYEQYF. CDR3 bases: TGTGCCAGCAGTTTATCAGGCTCCTACGAGCAGTACTTC.

This CDR3 reads CASSETGGYEQYF. The CDR3 DNA reads TGCGCCAGCAGTGAGACAGGGGGCTACGAGCAGTACTTC. This sequence joins TRBV10-1 and TRBJ2-7; 8 bases are shared with TRBD1. Unmatched junction bases numbered 0, after V lost 2 bases and J lost 3 bases. Germline V CDR1 and CDR2: WNHNN, SYGVQD (reference sequence). CDR3 length: 13 residues.

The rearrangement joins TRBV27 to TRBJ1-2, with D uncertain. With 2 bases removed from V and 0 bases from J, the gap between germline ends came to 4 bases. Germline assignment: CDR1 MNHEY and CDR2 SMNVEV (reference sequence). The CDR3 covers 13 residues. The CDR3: CASSLDTNYGYTF. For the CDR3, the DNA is TGTGCCAGCAGTTTAGACACTAACTATGGCTACACCTTC.

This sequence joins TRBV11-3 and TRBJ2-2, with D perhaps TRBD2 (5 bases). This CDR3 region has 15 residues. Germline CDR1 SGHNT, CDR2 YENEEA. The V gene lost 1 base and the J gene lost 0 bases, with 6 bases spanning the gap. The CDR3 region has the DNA TGTGCCAGCAGCTTAGGAGGGCCGAACACCGGGGAGCTGTTTTTT. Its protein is CASSLGGPNTGELFF. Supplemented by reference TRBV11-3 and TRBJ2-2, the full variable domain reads EAGVVQSPRYKIIEKKQPVAFWCNPISGHNTLYWYLQNLGQGPELLIRYENEEAVDDSQLPKDRFSAERLKGVDSTLKIQPAELGDSAVYLCASSLGGPNTGELFFGEGSRLTVL.

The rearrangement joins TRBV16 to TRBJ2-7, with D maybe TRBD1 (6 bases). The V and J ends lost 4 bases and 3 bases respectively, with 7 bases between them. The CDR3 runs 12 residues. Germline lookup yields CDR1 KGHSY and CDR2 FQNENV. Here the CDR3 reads CASSRDNYEQYF. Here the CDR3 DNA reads TGTGCCAGCAGCCGGGACAACTACGAGCAGTACTTC.